This T cell receptor beta chain was identified in a study of T cells in Graves' hyperthyroidism and ophthalmopathy. Trimming at V came to 2 bases and at J to 6 bases, leaving 3 bases not matched to a gene. The CDR3 covers 13 residues. The CDR3 regions of TCR beta were amplified from RNA transcripts. The primer set for the first-round RT-PCR of the TCR CDR3 was HTBI. From the multiplex PCR reads, TCRdb called clonotypes with MiXCR, one entry per CDR3 protein. Of 600,000 or so distinct CDR3 sequences detected, approximately 44% appear once; the ten largest clones hold about 7.9%. Subjects aged 18 to 65 presented with newly diagnosed hyperthyroidism of less than 2 months' duration. In regard to this clonotype: Its antigen is not known.

Regarding the study as a whole: Most thyroid clonotypes expanded above 0.001 were also detected in blood. Model predictions of ophthalmopathy came a median around 7.1 months before onset.

This sequence originates from a woman aged 18-29 years with Graves' hyperthyroidism. V is TRBV12-3 or TRBV12-4 and J is TRBJ1-2; 7 bases line up with TRBD1. Sample: peripheral blood or thyroid tissue (not recorded which). DNA for the CDR3: TGTGCCAGCAGTTTACAGGGGGATCATGGCTACACCTTC. Its translation: CASSLQGDHGYTF.